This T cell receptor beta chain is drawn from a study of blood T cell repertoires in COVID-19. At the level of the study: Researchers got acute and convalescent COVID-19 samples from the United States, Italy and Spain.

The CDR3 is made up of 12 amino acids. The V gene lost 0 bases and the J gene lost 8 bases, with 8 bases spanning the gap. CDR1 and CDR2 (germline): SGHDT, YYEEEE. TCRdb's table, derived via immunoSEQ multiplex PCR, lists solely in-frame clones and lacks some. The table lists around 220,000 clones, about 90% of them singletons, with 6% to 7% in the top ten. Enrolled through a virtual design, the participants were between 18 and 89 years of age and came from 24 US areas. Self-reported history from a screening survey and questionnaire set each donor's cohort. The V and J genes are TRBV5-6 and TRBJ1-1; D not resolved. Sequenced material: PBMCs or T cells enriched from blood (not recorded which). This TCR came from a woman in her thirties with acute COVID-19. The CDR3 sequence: CASSLGLREAFF. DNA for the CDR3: TGTGCCAGCAGCTTGGGATTGAGGGAAGCTTTCTTT.